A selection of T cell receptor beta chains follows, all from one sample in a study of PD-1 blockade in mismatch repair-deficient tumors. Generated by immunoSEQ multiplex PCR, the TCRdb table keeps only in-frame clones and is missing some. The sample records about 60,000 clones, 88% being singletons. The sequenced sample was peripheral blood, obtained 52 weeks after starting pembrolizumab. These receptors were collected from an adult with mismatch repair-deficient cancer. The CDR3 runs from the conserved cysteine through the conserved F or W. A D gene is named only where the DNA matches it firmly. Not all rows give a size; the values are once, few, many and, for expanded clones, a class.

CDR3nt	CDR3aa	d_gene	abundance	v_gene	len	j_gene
TGTGCCAGCAGAACCTCCCGTGGCTACACCTTC	CASRTSRGYTF	-	-	TRBV6-1	11	TRBJ1-2
TGTGCCAGCAGTTACTCGAGAGCGGAGGTCTACGAGCAGTACTTC	CASSYSRAEVYEQYF	-	once	TRBV6-6	15	TRBJ2-7
TGTGCCAGCAGCTTTGGGCCCCGCACAGATACGCAGTATTTT	CASSFGPRTDTQYF	-	-	TRBV13	14	TRBJ2-3
TGCGCCAGCAGCCAAGTAGGGACAGGGACCTACGAGCAGTACTTC	CASSQVGTGTYEQYF	TRBD1	-	TRBV4-1	15	TRBJ2-7
TGTGCCCGGGATGACCCACAAGGAGGGATCTACGAGCAGTACTTC	CARDDPQGGIYEQYF	-	-	TRBV30	15	TRBJ2-7
TGCGCCAGCAGCCAAGGGGGGGCAGGGGAAGGGGCCTATGGCTACACCTTC	CASSQGGAGEGAYGYTF	-	-	TRBV4-3	17	TRBJ1-2
TGTGCCAGCAGTTTAGGGACAGGGGGAAGGTACGAGCAGTACTTC	CASSLGTGGRYEQYF	TRBD1	-	TRBV28	15	TRBJ2-7
TGCGCCAGCAGCTTGGAAGCTCAGGGCTTCCAAGAGACCCAGTACTTC	CASSLEAQGFQETQYF	-	-	TRBV5-1	16	TRBJ2-5
TGTGCCAGCAGCTTAGATGAGCGTCCGGGACAGGGGGCTTACGAGCAGTACTTC	CASSLDERPGQGAYEQYF	TRBD1	-	TRBV7-2	18	TRBJ2-7
TGTGCCAGCAGTGAATTTGGTGTGGGAGGGACCTACGAGCAGTACTTC	CASSEFGVGGTYEQYF	TRBD2	-	TRBV25-1	16	TRBJ2-7
TGTGCCAGCAGTTTCACCTCTAGGGACGAGTTCACCGGGGAGCTGTTTTTT	CASSFTSRDEFTGELFF	-	once	TRBV27	17	TRBJ2-2
TGTGCCAGCAGCTTACTAACTGGAAACACTGAAGCTTTCTTT	CASSLLTGNTEAFF	-	once	TRBV7-9	14	TRBJ1-1
TGTGCCAGCAGCTCACTCGGTCCCGAAGAGACCCAGTACTTC	CASSSLGPEETQYF	-	-	TRBV11-2	14	TRBJ2-5
TGTGCCAGTAGTATGTCCGGGATGAGACAAGAGACCCAGTACTTC	CASSMSGMRQETQYF	-	-	TRBV19	15	TRBJ2-5
TGTGCCAGCTCACCACGGGCCGGACAGGGCTTCACAGATACGCAGTATTTT	CASSPRAGQGFTDTQYF	TRBD1	-	TRBV18	17	TRBJ2-3
TGTGCCAGCAGCTCCTTCTTCGGGACAAGCTACAATGAGCAGTTCTTC	CASSSFFGTSYNEQFF	-	-	TRBV11-2	16	TRBJ2-1
TGTGCCTGGAGTCTGGGGGGGAACGAGCAGTACTTC	CAWSLGGNEQYF	TRBD2	-	TRBV30	12	TRBJ2-7
TGTGCCAGCAGCTCCGGACAGGGAGGTGGGGCCAACGTCCTGACTTTC	CASSSGQGGGANVLTF	TRBD1	-	TRBV7-9	16	TRBJ2-6
TGTGCCAGCAGCTTGGTAGGGCATCCTGCCGGGGAGCTGTTTTTT	CASSLVGHPAGELFF	-	-	TRBV5-5	15	TRBJ2-2
TGCGCCAGCAGCCATGCAGCGGGAGGGCAACAGAAGACCCAGTACTTC	CASSHAAGGQQKTQYF	TRBD2	-	TRBV4-1	16	TRBJ2-5
TGTGCCAGCAGCGGGGCAGATAATCAGCCCCAGCATTTT	CASSGADNQPQHF	-	-	TRBV9	13	TRBJ1-5
TGTGCCAGCAGTGAAGAGGTAGCCGTTGGCACAGATACGCAGTATTTT	CASSEEVAVGTDTQYF	-	few	TRBV6-1	16	TRBJ2-3
TGTGCCAGCAGTGGCCGGGGCCGAGACGAGCAGTACTTC	CASSGRGRDEQYF	-	-	TRBV25-1	13	TRBJ2-7
TGTGCCAGCAGCCAGACGGGCGGGTTAGTCGCCCAGTACTTC	CASSQTGGLVAQYF	-	-	TRBV14	14	TRBJ2-5
TGTGCCAGCAGCTGGACTACCGGGGAGCTGTTTTTT	CASSWTTGELFF	-	-	TRBV5-6	12	TRBJ2-2
TGCAGCGGCCTGCTAAGAAGCTCCTACAATGAGCAGTTCTTC	CSGLLRSSYNEQFF	-	-	TRBV29-1	14	TRBJ2-1
TGTGCCAGCAGCTTAGAGGTAGCGGAAGGAGATACGCAGTATTTT	CASSLEVAEGDTQYF	-	-	TRBV7-6	15	TRBJ2-3
TGTGCCTGGATGAGGCGGGCCTTGGGCAATGAGCAGTTCTTC	CAWMRRALGNEQFF	-	-	TRBV30	14	TRBJ2-1
TGTGCCAGCAGCTCGGGGCCGAGCTCCTACGAGCAGTACTTC	CASSSGPSSYEQYF	-	-	TRBV7-9	14	TRBJ2-7
TGTGCCAGCAGCCGGGGACAGGGTGGGCAGTTCTTC	CASSRGQGGQFF	TRBD1	-	TRBV7-8	12	TRBJ2-1
TGTGCCGCATTGCGGGCCGAAGACTCTGGAAACACCATATATTTT	CAALRAEDSGNTIYF	-	once	TRBV21-1	15	TRBJ1-3
TGCGCCAGCAGCCAGTCTTTTCAAGAGACCCAGTACTTC	CASSQSFQETQYF	-	-	TRBV4-1	13	TRBJ2-5
TGCAGCGTTGTCCTCAGGGCGCTCACAGATACGCAGTATTTT	CSVVLRALTDTQYF	-	-	TRBV29-1	14	TRBJ2-3
TGCGCCAGCAGCCGACGTGACCTAATTGAGACCAATGAGCAGTTCTTC	CASSRRDLIETNEQFF	-	-	TRBV4-1	16	TRBJ2-1
TGTGCCAGCAGTTACCAGGGGGAGAACAATGAGCAGTTCTTC	CASSYQGENNEQFF	TRBD1	-	TRBV6-5	14	TRBJ2-1
TGCGCCAGCAGCCAGGGCGCGGCAGGGGGTCAGCCCCAGCATTTT	CASSQGAAGGQPQHF	TRBD1	-	TRBV4-1	15	TRBJ1-5
TGTGCCAGCAGTTTATCAGGGGGCGCCTTCTATGGCTACACCTTC	CASSLSGGAFYGYTF	TRBD1	-	TRBV27	15	TRBJ1-2
TGTGCCAGCAGCACCCCAGGGGGTTTTCGAGAGACCCAGTACTTC	CASSTPGGFRETQYF	TRBD1	-	TRBV9	15	TRBJ2-5
TGTGCCAGCAGGTTAACCGGGACAGAAACCTACGAGCAGTACTTC	CASRLTGTETYEQYF	TRBD1	-	TRBV11-3	15	TRBJ2-7
TGCGCCAGCAGCCAAGATCAGTACTCTGGGGCCAACGTCCTGACTTTC	CASSQDQYSGANVLTF	-	once	TRBV4-1	16	TRBJ2-6
TGTGCCAGCAGTGAGGTTGGCTACACCTTC	CASSEVGYTF	-	-	TRBV6-5	10	TRBJ1-2
TGTGCCAGCAGTTTAGCCGTGAGATCAGTCTACGAGCAGTACTTC	CASSLAVRSVYEQYF	-	-	TRBV28	15	TRBJ2-7
TGTGCCAGCAGCACGACGGGACAGGGGGCTTGGGAAAACATTCAGTACTTC	CASSTTGQGAWENIQYF	TRBD1	-	TRBV7-9	17	TRBJ2-4
TGTGCCAGCAGCGCTACTCAGGGGGCGATAAGCTCCTACAATGAGCAGTTCTTC	CASSATQGAISSYNEQFF	TRBD1	-	TRBV7-9	18	TRBJ2-1
TGCGCCAGCAGCCAAAGACTAGGTTACGAGCAGTACTTC	CASSQRLGYEQYF	-	-	TRBV4-1	13	TRBJ2-7
TGTGCCAGTAGTATACCTCGGAGCTATGAAGCTTTCTTT	CASSIPRSYEAFF	-	-	TRBV19	13	TRBJ1-1
TGTGCCAGCAGCTTTGCAGGGCCCGGTTCCTACGAGCAGTACTTC	CASSFAGPGSYEQYF	-	-	TRBV13	15	TRBJ2-7
TGTGCCAGCAGATCCACCGCAGATACGCAGTATTTT	CASRSTADTQYF	-	once	TRBV11-2	12	TRBJ2-3
TGCAGTGGTCGGGTTGCCTACGAGCAGTACTTC	CSGRVAYEQYF	-	-	TRBV20-1	11	TRBJ2-7